This passage covers 2 T cell receptor beta chains from one sample sequenced in a study of high-grade serous ovarian cancer treatment subgroups (dated by TCRdb to the early 2020s). The library was produced with the immunoSEQ multiplex PCR assay. TCRdb retrieved this table from immuneACCESS and kept in-frame rearrangements only. Not all clones are present; in checked studies, unresolved V genes account for under half, and no reason is known for the remainder. This sample gives some 40,000 clones in total; over 60% of them show up just once. The ten top clones hold about 3.3% of the sample. The tumor samples were collected prior to definitive surgery or chemotherapy. The sample taken for sequencing was tumor tissue. These receptors came from a human donor with high-grade serous ovarian cancer.

The chain couples TRBV19 to TRBJ1-2, with 8 bases that match TRBD1. This CDR3 comprises 16 residues. After removal of 4 bases from V and 0 bases from J, the junction contained 7 bases not matched to a gene. Germline CDR1 is LNHDA and CDR2 is SQIVND (reference sequence). The CDR3 here is CASSSGTGPANYGYTF. In DNA, the CDR3 is TGTGCCAGTAGTAGCGGGACAGGACCCGCTAACTATGGCTACACCTTC.

The chain has TRBV6-5 and TRBJ2-1, with TRBD1 matching over 7 bases. CDR1 and CDR2 from the germline V gene are MNHEY and SVGAGI. This CDR3 region has 15 residues. V was pared by 1 base and J by 7 bases, with 7 bases of the junction left unmatched. The CDR3 nucleotides are TGTGCCAGCAGTTACTTAGGGGGCGGAGTGAATGAGCAGTTCTTC. Its translation: CASSYLGGGVNEQFF.